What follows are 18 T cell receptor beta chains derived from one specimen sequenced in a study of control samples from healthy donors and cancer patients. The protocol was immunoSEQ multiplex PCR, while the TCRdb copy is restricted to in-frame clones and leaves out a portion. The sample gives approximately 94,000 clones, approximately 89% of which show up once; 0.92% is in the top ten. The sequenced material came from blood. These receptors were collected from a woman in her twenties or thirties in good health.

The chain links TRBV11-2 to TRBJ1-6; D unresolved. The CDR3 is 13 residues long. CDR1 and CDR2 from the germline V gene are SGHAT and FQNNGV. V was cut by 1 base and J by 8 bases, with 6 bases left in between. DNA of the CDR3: TGTGCCAGCAGCTTAGTCCCAGATTCACCCCTCCACTTT. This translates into CASSLVPDSPLHF.

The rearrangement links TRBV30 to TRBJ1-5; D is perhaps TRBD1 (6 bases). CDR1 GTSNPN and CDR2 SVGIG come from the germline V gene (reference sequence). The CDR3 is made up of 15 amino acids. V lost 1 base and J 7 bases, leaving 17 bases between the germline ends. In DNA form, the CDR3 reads TGTGCCTGGAGTGGATTACAGGGAGTCGGACAGCCCCAGCATTTT. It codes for CAWSGLQGVGQPQHF.

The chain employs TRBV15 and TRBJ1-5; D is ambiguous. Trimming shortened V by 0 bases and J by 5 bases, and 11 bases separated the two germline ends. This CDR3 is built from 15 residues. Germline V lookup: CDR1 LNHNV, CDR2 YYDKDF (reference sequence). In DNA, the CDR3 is TGTGCCACCAGCAGAGATTTGTACGGGGATCAGCCCCAGCATTTT. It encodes CATSRDLYGDQPQHF.

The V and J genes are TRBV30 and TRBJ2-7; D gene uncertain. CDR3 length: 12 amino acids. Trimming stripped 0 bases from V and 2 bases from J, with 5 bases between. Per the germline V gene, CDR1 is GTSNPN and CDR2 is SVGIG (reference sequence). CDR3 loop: CAWSVMAYEQYF. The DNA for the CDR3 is TGTGCCTGGAGTGTAATGGCCTACGAGCAGTACTTC. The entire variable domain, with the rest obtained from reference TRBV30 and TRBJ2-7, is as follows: SQTIHQWPATLVQPVGSPLSLECTVEGTSNPNLYWYRQAAGRGLQLLFYSVGIGQISSEVPQNLSASRPQDRQFILSSKKLLLSDSGFYLCAWSVMAYEQYFGPGTRLTVT.

The CDR3 loop is CASSYEGAYGYTF. Here the CDR3 DNA reads TGTGCCAGCAGTTACGAGGGGGCATATGGCTACACCTTC. The J gene is TRBJ1-2, the V gene TRBV6-5; the match to TRBD1 covers 7 bases. Trimming took 2 bases from V and 5 from J; bases not matched to a gene: 2. This CDR3 spans 13 amino acids. Germline CDR1 is MNHEY and CDR2 is SVGAGI.

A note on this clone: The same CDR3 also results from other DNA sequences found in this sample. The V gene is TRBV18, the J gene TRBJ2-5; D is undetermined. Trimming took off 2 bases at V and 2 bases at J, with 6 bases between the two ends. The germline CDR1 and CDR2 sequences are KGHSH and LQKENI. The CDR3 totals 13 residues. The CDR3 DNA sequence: TGTGCCAGCTCACCAGGGTTACAAGAGACCCAGTACTTC. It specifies CASSPGLQETQYF.

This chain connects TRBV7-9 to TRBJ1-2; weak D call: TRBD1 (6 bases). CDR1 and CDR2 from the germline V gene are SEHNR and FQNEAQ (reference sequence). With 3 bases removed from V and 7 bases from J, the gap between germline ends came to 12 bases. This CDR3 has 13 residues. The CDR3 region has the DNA TGTGCCAGCAGCTTTGACAGGCCCGGTGGCTACACCTTC. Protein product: CASSFDRPGGYTF.

The CDR3 region has the DNA TGCAGCGTTGGGGATGCCGGAGATACGCAGTATTTT. Its translation: CSVGDAGDTQYF. The J gene is TRBJ2-3, the V gene TRBV29-1; D uncertain. Trimming removed 4 bases from V and 5 bases from J, with 10 bases in between. Germline CDR1 reads SQVTM; CDR2 reads ANQGSEA. The CDR3 has 12 residues.

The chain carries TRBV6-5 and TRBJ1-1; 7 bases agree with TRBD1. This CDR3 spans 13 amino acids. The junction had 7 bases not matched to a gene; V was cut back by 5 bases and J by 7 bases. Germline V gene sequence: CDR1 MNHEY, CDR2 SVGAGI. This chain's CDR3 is CASSPRGPGEAFF. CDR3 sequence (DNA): TGTGCCAGCAGTCCTAGGGGGCCAGGTGAAGCTTTCTTT.

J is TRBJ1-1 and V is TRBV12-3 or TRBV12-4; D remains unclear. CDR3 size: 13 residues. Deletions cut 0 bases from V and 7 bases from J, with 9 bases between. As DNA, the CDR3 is TGTGCCAGCAGTTTAGCTCGTGGATATGAAGCTTTCTTT. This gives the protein CASSLARGYEAFF.

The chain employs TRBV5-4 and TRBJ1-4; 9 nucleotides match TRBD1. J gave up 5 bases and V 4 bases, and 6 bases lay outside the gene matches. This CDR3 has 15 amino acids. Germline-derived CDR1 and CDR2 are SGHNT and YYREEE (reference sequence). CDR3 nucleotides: TGTGCCAGCAGCCCCACGACAGGGGGGAATGAAAAACTGTTTTTT. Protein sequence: CASSPTTGGNEKLFF.

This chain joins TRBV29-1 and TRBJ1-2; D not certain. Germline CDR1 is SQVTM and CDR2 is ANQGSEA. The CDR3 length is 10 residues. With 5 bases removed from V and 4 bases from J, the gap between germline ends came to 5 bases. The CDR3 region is CSVRSYGYTF. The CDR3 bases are TGCAGCGTTAGATCCTATGGCTACACCTTC. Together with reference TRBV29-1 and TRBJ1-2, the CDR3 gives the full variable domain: SAVISQKPSRDICQRGTSLTIQCQVDSQVTMMFWYRQQPGQSLTLIATANQGSEATYESGFVIDKFPISRPNLTFSTLTVSNMSPEDSSIYLCSVRSYGYTFGSGTRLTVV.

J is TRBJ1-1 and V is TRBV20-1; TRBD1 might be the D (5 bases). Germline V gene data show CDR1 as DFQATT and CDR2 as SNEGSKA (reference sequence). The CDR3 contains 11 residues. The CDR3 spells CIGGLGTEAFF. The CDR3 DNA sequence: TGCATCGGGGGGTTGGGGACTGAAGCTTTCTTT.

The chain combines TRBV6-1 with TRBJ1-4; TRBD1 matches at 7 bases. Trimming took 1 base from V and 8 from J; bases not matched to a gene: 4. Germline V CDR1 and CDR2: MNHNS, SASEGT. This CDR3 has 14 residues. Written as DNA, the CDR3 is TGTGCCAGCAGTGAAGTTACAGGGGTCGAAAAACTGTTTTTT. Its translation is CASSEVTGVEKLFF.

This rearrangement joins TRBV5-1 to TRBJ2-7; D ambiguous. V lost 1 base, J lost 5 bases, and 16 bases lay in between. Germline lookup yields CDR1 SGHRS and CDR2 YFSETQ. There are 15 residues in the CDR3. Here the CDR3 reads CASSLLGSPPHEQYF. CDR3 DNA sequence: TGCGCCAGCAGCTTGCTGGGCTCCCCTCCCCACGAGCAGTACTTC.

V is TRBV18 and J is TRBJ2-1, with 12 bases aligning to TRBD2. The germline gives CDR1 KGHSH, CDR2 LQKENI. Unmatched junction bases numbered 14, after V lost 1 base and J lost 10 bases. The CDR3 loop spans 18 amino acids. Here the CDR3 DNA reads TGTGCCAGCTCACCACTACCACTAGCGGGAGGCCCCCAGCGGGAGCAGTTCTTC. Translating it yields CASSPLPLAGGPQREQFF.

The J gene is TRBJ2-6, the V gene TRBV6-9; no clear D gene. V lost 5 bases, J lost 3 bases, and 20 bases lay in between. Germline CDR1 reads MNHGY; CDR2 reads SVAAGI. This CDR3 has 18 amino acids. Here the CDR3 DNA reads TGTGCCAGCAGTCCTTCGGGTAGGGTAATGTGTGGGGCCAACGTCCTGACTTTC. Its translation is CASSPSGRVMCGANVLTF.

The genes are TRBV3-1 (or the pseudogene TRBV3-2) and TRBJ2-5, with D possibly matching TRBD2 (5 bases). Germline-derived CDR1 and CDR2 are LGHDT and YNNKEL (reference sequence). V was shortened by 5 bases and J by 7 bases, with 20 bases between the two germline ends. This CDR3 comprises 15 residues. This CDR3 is CASSFGPSSGGTQYF. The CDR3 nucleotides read TGTGCCAGCAGCTTTGGCCCTAGCTCTGGCGGGACCCAGTACTTC.